This T cell receptor (beta chain) was sequenced during a study of CD8 T cells in Susac syndrome (dated by TCRdb to the late 2010s). The study in broad terms: The study used repertoire sequencing to test whether antigen drove CD8+ T cell activation and differentiation in Susac syndrome.

Peripheral blood CD8+ and CD4+ T cells from healthy donors, Susac syndrome patients and multiple sclerosis patients were profiled using high-throughput TCR beta sequencing. Treatment-naive patients with stable or active relapsing-remitting disease fulfilling revised McDonald criteria were used as multiple sclerosis controls. Bulk CD8+ and CD4+ T cells were purified magnetically by negative isolation, whereas CD8+ TEMRA cells were enriched by FACS. Blood was collected in EDTA tubes and processed within 24 hours, with PBMCs isolated through density gradient centrifugation. PBMCs intended for TCR sequencing were cryopreserved in liquid nitrogen and thawed later in a water bath at 37 degrees C. A purity of at least 90% was achieved for sorted or isolated CD4+, CD8+ and CD8+ TEMRA cells. To note about this clonotype: It has no known antigen specificity. There are no base qualities to consult, and no much larger clone falls within one base.

Paper-wide results and their limitations: The number of individuals in the TCR sequencing and HLA analysis was acknowledged as relatively small.

The CDR3 contains 15 residues, cysteine and phenylalanine counted. The entry retains the CDR3 DNA only, 45 bases that are in frame from base 1. The germline V gene (reference sequence) gives CDR1 as LNHNV and CDR2 as YYDKDF. V drops 1 base and J drops 4 bases, leaving 8 bases in between. RNA was extracted using the RNeasy kit, and roughly 0.5 to 1 microgram was reverse transcribed with random hexamers. TCR beta CDR3 regions were amplified with the immunoSEQ multiplex PCR assay covering 54 Vbeta and 13 Jbeta segments. To correct PCR amplification bias, a synthetic template baseline was used for both primer optimization and computational correction. The original pipeline was this. Reads were annotated to V, D and J genes according to IMGT and were analyzed with immunoSEQ Analyzer, with only productive sequences retained. Clonality was calculated as one minus the Shannon entropy normalized by log2 of the number of productive unique sequences. For each patient and control, public and private clones were evaluated among the 100 most prevalent clones. Clones were defined as Susac-specific if absent from the healthy and MS cohorts, from over a thousand published viral clones and from other ImmuneACCESS disease sequences. The public reads were reprocessed in TCRdb via fastp at Q25 and MiXCR, keeping in-frame beta chains. Identical CDR3 proteins give one entry, which carries the most common genes and DNA. TCRdb, not the authors, supplied the V and J calls. A total of over 300,000 distinct CDR3 sequences appear in this sample, 92% of them only once. Clones ranked in the top ten supply around 0.07% of the sample.

The specimen sequenced was CD4+ T cells from PBMCs. The receptor's source is a human donor with multiple sclerosis. The chain joins TRBV15 to TRBJ2-6; the D gene could be either TRBD1 or TRBD2, each agreeing at 5 bases. The sequenced DNA: TGTGCCACCAGCAGAGTCGGGGCCGGGGCCAACGTCCTGACTTTC. It translates as CATSRVGAGANVLTF.